One TCR beta chain is described in this entry. Its cognate antigen is unknown. This specimen belongs to a study of Ad26.COV2.S vaccination and SARS-CoV-2 variants. Study-wide results and caveats: Compared with placebo recipients, vaccine recipients had higher spike-specific TCR breadth. Substantial breadth was reportedly displayed by spike-specific CD8+ and CD4+ T cell responses after vaccination. An underestimation of total T cell responses may have resulted from the TCR breadth and depth analyses. Similar non-spike TCR breadth was observed in recipients of vaccine and of placebo.

Trimming removed 3 bases at V and 1 base at J, with 4 bases between. CDR1 and CDR2 from the germline V gene are KGHSH and LQKENI. CDR3 size: 13 residues. The assay was immunoSEQ multiplex PCR, and TCRdb's table has in-frame clones only and misses some. The sample shows some 7,000 clones, 80% to 85% of them seen only once. The sample was peripheral blood, taken after recovery from COVID-19. V gene TRBV18 combines with J gene TRBJ1-5; D unclear. This TCR came from a human donor who had recovered from COVID-19. The CDR3 sequence is CASSPDSNQPQHF. For the CDR3, the DNA is TGTGCCAGCTCACCGGACAGCAATCAGCCCCAGCATTTT.